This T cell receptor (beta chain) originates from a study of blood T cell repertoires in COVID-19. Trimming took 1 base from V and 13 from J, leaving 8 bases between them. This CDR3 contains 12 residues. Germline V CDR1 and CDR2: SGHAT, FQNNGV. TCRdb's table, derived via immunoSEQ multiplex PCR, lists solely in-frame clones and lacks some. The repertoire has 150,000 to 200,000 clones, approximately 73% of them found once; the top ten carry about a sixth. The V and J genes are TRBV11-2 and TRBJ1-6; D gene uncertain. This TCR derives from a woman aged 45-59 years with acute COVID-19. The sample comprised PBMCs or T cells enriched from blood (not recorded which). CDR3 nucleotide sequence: TGTGCCAGCAGCTTAGTTCTTCTCCCCCTCCACTTT. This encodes CASSLVLLPLHF.